The 30 T cell receptor beta chains below were found in one sample sequenced in a study of OX40 agonist ivuxolimab in advanced cancers. TCRdb's copy holds only in-frame clones and misses some; the assay was immunoSEQ multiplex PCR. The table includes tens of thousands of clones, 80% to 90% detected once. The source material was CD4+ or CD8+ T cells sorted from blood, sampled in a trial of the OX40 agonist ivuxolimab. The receptors shown here come from an adult with an advanced solid tumor such as melanoma, head and neck, liver or kidney cancer.

The rearrangement links TRBV19 to TRBJ2-3; D perhaps matches TRBD1 (6 bases). The length of the CDR3 is 16 residues. Germline V gene sequence: CDR1 LNHDA, CDR2 SQIVND (reference sequence). V was pared by 7 bases and J by 1 base, with 18 bases between. CDR3 coding DNA: TGTGCCAGTACCCTAAGGGGGACATCCCGCACAGATACGCAGTATTTT. This codes for CASTLRGTSRTDTQYF.

As concerns this clone: Other nucleotide sequences from this sample produce the same CDR3. The J gene is TRBJ2-1, the V gene TRBV5-1; D ambiguous. V shed 0 bases and J shed 2 bases, with 9 bases lying between them. CDR1 is SGHRS, CDR2 YFSETQ, per germline. The length of the CDR3 is 15 residues. As DNA, the CDR3 is TGCGCCAGCAGCTTGGGGGGTTCACCCTACAATGAGCAGTTCTTC. This codes for CASSLGGSPYNEQFF.

This chain connects TRBV28 to TRBJ1-6, with 11 bases that match TRBD1. Germline CDR1 is MDHEN and CDR2 is SYDVKM. The CDR3 sequence is 16 residues long. V gave up 6 bases and J gave up 6 bases; unmatched junction bases: 7. The CDR3 reads CASRGAGTGGNSPLHF. The CDR3 DNA reads as TGTGCCAGCAGGGGGGCCGGGACAGGGGGTAATTCACCCCTCCACTTT.

This clone was recorded only once. This chain uses TRBV11-2 with TRBJ1-3, with TRBD1 as a possible D gene (6 bases). The length of the CDR3 is 16 residues. Germline V gives CDR1 SGHAT, CDR2 FQNNGV. V shed 2 bases and J shed 3 bases, with 14 bases lying between them. CDR3 amino acids: CASSLFPATGGNTIYF. The CDR3 DNA reads TGTGCCAGCAGCTTATTCCCCGCGACAGGTGGAAACACCATATATTTT.

The chain couples TRBV30 to TRBJ1-2, with 7 bases that match TRBD1. The CDR3 covers 15 residues. After removal of 4 bases from V and 8 bases from J, the junction contained 16 bases not matched to a gene. CDR1 is GTSNPN and CDR2 is SVGIG in the germline V gene (reference sequence). The CDR3 is CAWKDGFRDSQGYTF. The CDR3 nucleotides are TGTGCCTGGAAAGACGGCTTCCGGGACAGTCAAGGCTACACCTTC.

This clone was detected only once. This chain links TRBV19 with TRBJ2-7; TRBD2 might be the D (5 bases). Germline V gene lookup returns CDR1 LNHDA and CDR2 SQIVND (reference sequence). V was clipped by 8 bases and J by 1 base, with 12 bases between them. The CDR3 consists of 13 residues. The CDR3: CASRGDPSYEQYV. The CDR3 DNA is TGTGCCAGTCGGGGAGACCCATCCTACGAGCAGTACGTC.

This clone was observed a few times. The gene calls are TRBV6-1 and TRBJ1-2; D is possibly TRBD1 (6 bases). The V end lost 2 bases, the J end lost 5 bases, and 12 bases lay between the germline ends. Germline V gives CDR1 MNHNS, CDR2 SASEGT. This CDR3 region has 14 residues. The DNA of the CDR3 is TGTGCCAGCAGTGAATTGGACAGTAATTATGGCTACACCTTC. It specifies CASSELDSNYGYTF.

The J gene is TRBJ2-7, the V gene TRBV28, with 9 bases that match TRBD1. The V gene's germline CDR1 is MDHEN and CDR2 SYDVKM. J was trimmed by 4 bases and V by 5 bases; bases with no gene match: 9. CDR3 length equals 15 residues. CDR3 loop: CASSTKPGQGYEQYV. CDR3 DNA: TGTGCCAGCAGTACAAAGCCGGGACAGGGTTACGAGCAGTACGTC.

In DNA form, the CDR3 reads TGTGCCAGCAGCTCCCGGAGGGCTAGCGGTTCTAGGGCCGAGCAGTACTTC. This codes for CASSSRRASGSRAEQYF. The genes are TRBV5-6 and TRBJ2-7, with 7 nucleotides matching TRBD2. The CDR3 totals 17 residues. The germline gives CDR1 SGHDT, CDR2 YYEEEE. V shed 3 bases and J 6 bases; nucleotides not matched to a gene: 18.

This CDR3 is CASSHVGREGRGNQPQHF. CDR3 in DNA: TGCGCCAGCAGCCATGTGGGCCGCGAGGGAAGGGGTAATCAGCCCCAGCATTTT. This rearrangement joins TRBV4-1 to TRBJ1-5; possibly TRBD1 for D (5 bases). The CDR3 runs to 18 residues. Deletions cut 3 bases from V and 4 bases from J, with 22 bases between. CDR1 is MGHRA and CDR2 is YSYEKL in the germline V gene.

The CDR3 nucleotides are TGTGCCAGCAGGGGGGGGACACAAAACTATGGCTACACCTTC. Amino acid sequence: CASRGGTQNYGYTF. The rearrangement links TRBV28 to TRBJ1-2; D is perhaps TRBD1 (6 bases). V lost 6 bases, J lost 2 bases, and 13 bases lay in between. The CDR3 is 14 amino acids. In germline, CDR1 is MDHEN, CDR2 SYDVKM.

The V and J genes are TRBV19 and TRBJ2-7; D call uncertain. CDR1 and CDR2 from the germline V gene are LNHDA and SQIVND (reference sequence). V gave up 3 bases and J gave up 6 bases, with 12 bases separating them. The CDR3 sequence is 13 residues long. CDR3 DNA sequence: TGTGCCAGTAGTATCGGTTGGAAGGGCGAGCAGTACTTC. Translating it yields CASSIGWKGEQYF.

This clone has just one count. The chain uses TRBV7-2 and TRBJ2-1; 13 positions agree with TRBD2. The V and J ends lost 1 base and 8 bases, in that order; junction bases with no gene match: 8. Germline CDR1 SGHTA, CDR2 FQGNSA. The CDR3 length is 17 residues. Written as DNA, the CDR3 is TGTGCCAGCAGCTTAGTAGGAGGGACTAGCGGGGTCCATGAGCAGTTCTTC. Translating gives CASSLVGGTSGVHEQFF.

V usage is TRBV7-7 and J usage is TRBJ2-5; 8 nucleotides agree with TRBD2. The CDR3 spans 15 residues. After removal of 2 bases from V and 5 bases from J, the junction contained 7 bases not matched to a gene. CDR1 and CDR2 (germline): SSHAT, FNYEAQ (reference sequence). The CDR3 region is CASSLFGTSGETQYF. DNA for the CDR3: TGTGCCAGCAGCTTATTCGGGACTAGTGGGGAGACCCAGTACTTC.

The chain joins TRBV9 to TRBJ2-2; D perhaps matches TRBD2 (5 bases). CDR3 length equals 17 residues. CDR1 SGDLS and CDR2 YYNGEE come from the germline V gene. V gave up 0 bases and J gave up 5 bases, with 17 bases separating them. The CDR3 protein is CASSVDLASFRTGELFF. CDR3 nucleotide sequence: TGTGCCAGCAGCGTAGATTTGGCTAGCTTCAGGACCGGGGAGCTGTTTTTT.

As concerns this clone: The same CDR3 is also encoded by other DNA sequences in this sample. V gene TRBV7-2 combines with J gene TRBJ2-7, with 7 nucleotides matching TRBD2. Germline CDR1 SGHTA, CDR2 FQGNSA. V lost 0 bases, J lost 2 bases, and 1 base stayed unmatched. This CDR3 region has 14 residues. In nucleotides, the CDR3 is TGTGCCAGCAGCTTAGCGGGAGGGCCCTACGAGCAGTACTTC. Protein sequence: CASSLAGGPYEQYF.

This rearrangement joins TRBV29-1 to TRBJ2-7; D is perhaps TRBD1 (6 bases). Per the germline V gene, CDR1 is SQVTM and CDR2 is ANQGSEA. This CDR3 has 11 amino acids. V lost 5 bases, J lost 4 bases, and 9 bases lay in between. CDR3 coding DNA: TGCAGCGTTCGGACAGTTTACGAGCAGTACTTC. As protein: CSVRTVYEQYF.

CDR3 sequence reads: CASSLTGRHEQFF. The DNA for the CDR3 is TGTGCCAGCAGTTTAACGGGGCGCCATGAGCAGTTCTTC. The chain joins TRBV28 to TRBJ2-1, with D perhaps given as TRBD1 or TRBD2 (5 bases each). The V end lost 2 bases, the J end lost 8 bases, and 10 bases lay between the germline ends. Looked up from germline, CDR1 is MDHEN and CDR2 is SYDVKM. The CDR3 runs 13 residues.

J is TRBJ1-4 and V is TRBV29-1, with D uncertain. Germline V gene data show CDR1 as SQVTM and CDR2 as ANQGSEA. The ends were cut back, 2 bases at V and 8 bases at J, with 6 bases in the middle. This CDR3 is built from 11 residues. CDR3 in amino acids: CSVERLEKLFF. Written as DNA, the CDR3 is TGCAGCGTTGAACGGCTCGAAAAACTGTTTTTT.

The chain carries TRBV5-8 and TRBJ1-5; 7 bases match TRBD1. The CDR3 totals 14 residues. Germline lookup yields CDR1 SGHTS and CDR2 YDEGEE. Germline trimming cut 3 bases from V and 7 bases from J; bases unmatched to any gene: 7. The CDR3 region has the DNA TGTGCCAGCAGCTCGTTACAGGGGCGACAGCCCCAGCATTTT. This sequence encodes CASSSLQGRQPQHF.

J is TRBJ1-2 and V is TRBV4-1; TRBD1 aligns across 9 bases. The CDR3 spans 17 residues. Germline trimming cut 2 bases from V and 5 bases from J; bases unmatched to any gene: 12. Germline V CDR1 and CDR2: MGHRA, YSYEKL. Here the CDR3 DNA reads TGCGCCAGCAGCCAACCCCGAGGGGGACAGGGTTTATATGGCTACACCTTC. The encoded protein is CASSQPRGGQGLYGYTF.

The chain links TRBV5-4 to TRBJ2-7; possibly TRBD1 or TRBD2 for D (5 bases each). Germline assignment: CDR1 SGHNT and CDR2 YYREEE (reference sequence). The CDR3 consists of 15 residues. V lost 4 bases, J lost 0 bases, and 14 bases lay in between. This CDR3 is CASSPPGPSSYEQYF. CDR3 sequence (DNA): TGTGCCAGCAGCCCCCCGGGGCCAAGCTCCTACGAGCAGTACTTC.

The sample holds a few counts of this clone. The J gene is TRBJ1-2, the V gene TRBV15; no reliable D call. V was clipped by 8 bases and J by 8 bases, with 21 bases between them. The CDR3 loop spans 14 amino acids. Germline V gives CDR1 LNHNV, CDR2 YYDKDF (reference sequence). Here the CDR3 DNA reads TGTGCCACCCGGGCCGGACTGGCGTCGGTGGGCTACACCTTC. Amino acid sequence: CATRAGLASVGYTF.

The sample holds one count of this clone. The chain is built from TRBV19 and TRBJ1-3; possibly TRBD1 for D (5 bases). The CDR3 is made up of 15 amino acids. Trimming stripped 5 bases from V and 3 bases from J, with 14 bases between. Germline assignment: CDR1 LNHDA and CDR2 SQIVND (reference sequence). The CDR3 DNA reads as TGTGCCAGTAGTGATTCGGGACTCATTGGAAACACCATATATTTT. Translation: CASSDSGLIGNTIYF.

V gene TRBV5-4 combines with J gene TRBJ1-3; D unresolved. V was shortened by 1 base and J by 0 bases, with 8 bases between the two germline ends. Germline loops: CDR1 SGHNT, CDR2 YYREEE (reference sequence). The CDR3 loop spans 15 amino acids. CDR3 residues: CASSLWADSGNTIYF. As DNA, the CDR3 is TGTGCCAGCAGCTTGTGGGCAGACTCTGGAAACACCATATATTTT.

In this sample, this clone turned up once. The rearrangement uses TRBV6-5 and TRBJ1-2; 7 nucleotides agree with TRBD1. This CDR3 spans 12 amino acids. Germline CDR1 is MNHEY and CDR2 is SVGAGI. Trimming took 7 bases from V and 7 from J; bases not matched to a gene: 6. The CDR3 loop is CASTKDRVGYTF. As DNA, the CDR3 is TGTGCCAGCACCAAAGACAGGGTTGGCTACACCTTC.

The rearrangement links TRBV6-1 to TRBJ1-2; 7 nucleotides match TRBD1. Germline CDR1 reads MNHNS; CDR2 reads SASEGT. The CDR3 has 19 residues. The ends lost 4 bases at V and 8 bases at J; junction bases unmatched: 25. CDR3: CASSGYRGQLASANGGYTF. CDR3 nucleotide sequence: TGTGCCAGCAGTGGCTATAGGGGACAGTTGGCTTCTGCCAATGGCGGCTACACCTTC.

The gene calls are TRBV6-6 and TRBJ1-4; D remains unclear. Germline CDR1 MNHNY, CDR2 SVGAGI (reference sequence). V was trimmed by 0 bases and J by 0 bases, leaving 5 bases between them. There are 15 residues in the CDR3. The CDR3 loop reads CASSYSSATNEKLFF. CDR3 in DNA: TGTGCCAGCAGTTACTCAAGTGCAACTAATGAAAAACTGTTTTTT.

The V and J genes are TRBV28 and TRBJ1-6; D not certain. V was clipped by 6 bases and J by 8 bases, with 11 bases between them. CDR1 and CDR2 (germline): MDHEN, SYDVKM. This CDR3 contains 13 residues. CDR3 bases: TGTGCCAGCAGAGAACTACAGTATTCACCCCTCCACTTT. This encodes CASRELQYSPLHF.

The CDR3 coding sequence is TGCGCCAGCAGCCAAATCCGGGACCCGGGGGCCGGGGAGCTGTTTTTT. It encodes CASSQIRDPGAGELFF. The chain carries TRBV4-1 and TRBJ2-2; weak D call: TRBD2 (6 bases). Trimming removed 2 bases at V and 6 bases at J, with 16 bases between. The germline gives CDR1 MGHRA, CDR2 YSYEKL. The length of the CDR3 is 16 residues.